The 31 T cell receptor beta chains below come from one sample, sequenced in a study of Graves' ophthalmopathy and Graves' hyperthyroidism. Amplification from RNA transcripts yielded the TCR beta CDR3 regions. First-round RT-PCR used HTBI primers; second-round multiplex PCR followed. TCRdb recomputed calls from the multiplex PCR reads with MiXCR, one row per CDR3 protein. The data show roughly 700,000 distinct CDR3 sequences, around 40% seen once. Sequenced input: peripheral blood. Receptors originate from an adult man with Graves' ophthalmopathy.

This chain connects TRBV5-6 to TRBJ1-1; TRBD1 might be the D (5 bases). CDR1 SGHDT and CDR2 YYEEEE come from the germline V gene. This CDR3 has 13 residues. Trimming shortened V by 2 bases and J by 5 bases, and 10 bases separated the two germline ends. For the CDR3, the DNA is TGTGCCAGCAGCTTAGAGGGGCAAACTGAAGCTTTCTTT. Its translation: CASSLEGQTEAFF.

V gene TRBV2 combines with J gene TRBJ1-4; perhaps TRBD1 as D (5 bases). The germline V gene has CDR1 SNHLY and CDR2 FYNNEI. V was shortened by 6 bases and J by 4 bases, with 24 bases between the two germline ends. CDR3 length: 18 amino acids. In DNA, the CDR3 is TGTGCCAGCAGCCCGAGGTACTCTGGGGCCACCTATAATGAAAAACTGTTTTTT. Translating it yields CASSPRYSGATYNEKLFF. Together with reference TRBV2 and TRBJ1-4, the CDR3 gives the full variable domain: EPEVTQTPSHQVTQMGQEVILRCVPISNHLYFYWYRQILGQKVEFLVSFYNNEISEKSEIFDDQFSVERPDGSNFTLKIRSTKLEDSAMYFCASSPRYSGATYNEKLFFGSGTQLSVL.

This clonotype was counted at least ten times. The CDR3: CATSSARQFEAFF. CDR3 bases: TGTGCCACCAGCAGCGCAAGACAGTTTGAAGCTTTCTTT. The rearrangement links TRBV15 to TRBJ1-1, with D tentatively TRBD1 (5 bases). This CDR3 is built from 13 residues. Germline V lookup: CDR1 LNHNV, CDR2 YYDKDF (reference sequence). Trimming removed 3 bases at V and 7 bases at J, with 12 bases between.

DNA for the CDR3: TGTGCCAGCAGCTCCATCGGAGGTCTAGTGGGAGAGACCCAGTACTTC. Protein product: CASSSIGGLVGETQYF. This sequence joins TRBV7-9 and TRBJ2-5, with a possible D match to TRBD2 (5 bases). Germline CDR1 SEHNR, CDR2 FQNEAQ (reference sequence). The CDR3 loop spans 16 amino acids. The germline V and J ends were trimmed by 4 bases and 4 bases, with 19 bases remaining between them.

The rearrangement links TRBV10-3 to TRBJ2-5; 8 nucleotides agree with TRBD1. V lost 6 bases to trimming and J lost 3 bases; unmatched junction nucleotides: 9. From germline, CDR1 is ENHRY and CDR2 SYGVKD. CDR3 size: 15 residues. As DNA, the CDR3 is TGTGCCATCAGACCCGGGACAGGACTCAAAGAGACCCAGTACTTC. Translating it yields CAIRPGTGLKETQYF.

CDR3 sequence (DNA): TGCGCCAGCAGCTTGACCGGCGCGGCCAACGTCCTGACTTTC. Translating it yields CASSLTGAANVLTF. The chain is built from TRBV5-1 and TRBJ2-6; unclear D gene. This CDR3 has 14 amino acids. The germline CDR1 and CDR2 sequences are SGHRS and YFSETQ. Trimming removed 1 base from V and 6 bases from J, with 8 bases in between.

V gene TRBV2 combines with J gene TRBJ2-5; possible D gene TRBD1, 5 bases. The CDR3 totals 14 residues. Germline-derived CDR1 and CDR2 are SNHLY and FYNNEI. V was pared by 2 bases and J by 5 bases, with 12 bases between. This CDR3 is CASSERAGCETQYF. In DNA form, the CDR3 reads TGTGCCAGCAGTGAAAGGGCAGGGTGTGAGACCCAGTACTTC.

Comment on this clonotype: At one boundary the junction diverges from the germline segment, which might be a read error. The chain recombines TRBV15 with TRBJ1-5, with a possible D match to TRBD1 (6 bases). Germline CDR1 and CDR2: LNHNV and YYDKDF (reference sequence). This CDR3 has 15 amino acids. The DNA for the CDR3 is TGTGCCAGCAGCCCTGGGGGGGGGGCCGGTCAGCCCCAGCATTTT. It yields the protein CASSPGGGAGQPQHF. The complete variable domain, with remaining parts taken from reference TRBV15 and TRBJ1-5, reads DAMVIQNPRYQVTQFGKPVTLSCSQTLNHNVMYWYQQKSSQAPKLLFHYYDKDFNNEADTPDNFQSRRPNTSFCFLDIRSPGLGDTAMYLCASSPGGGAGQPQHFGDGTRLSIL.

The V gene is TRBV20-1, the J gene TRBJ1-2, with TRBD1 matching 7 bases. The V segment lost 6 bases and the J segment 4 bases; nucleotides outside the gene matches: 11. The CDR3 extends over 14 amino acids. Germline CDR1 reads DFQATT; CDR2 reads SNEGSKA (reference sequence). CDR3 in amino acids: CSATSRGTAYGYTF. In DNA form, the CDR3 reads TGCAGTGCCACCAGCAGAGGGACAGCCTATGGCTACACCTTC.

This clonotype was detected only a few times. The chain joins TRBV7-3 to TRBJ2-7; perhaps D is TRBD1 or TRBD2 (6 bases each). V lost 5 bases and J 6 bases, leaving 14 bases between the germline ends. CDR3 size: 13 residues. CDR1 and CDR2 (germline): SGHTA, FQGTGA. The CDR3 spells CASSVSQGLEQYF. CDR3 nucleotides: TGTGCCAGCAGCGTTTCACAGGGACTCGAGCAGTACTTC.

This clonotype was detected a few times. This chain links TRBV7-2 with TRBJ1-3; maybe TRBD1 (6 bases). Germline CDR1 and CDR2: SGHTA and FQGNSA. This CDR3 region has 17 residues. The V end lost 1 base, the J end lost 2 bases, and 15 bases lay between the germline ends. The CDR3 protein is CASSLDSGVEAGNTIYF. The CDR3, as DNA: TGTGCCAGCAGCTTAGACTCAGGGGTAGAAGCTGGAAACACCATATATTTT.

The chain has TRBV30 and TRBJ1-2, with a weak D call TRBD1 (6 bases). The length of the CDR3 is 12 residues. CDR1 GTSNPN and CDR2 SVGIG come from the germline V gene (reference sequence). Trimming took off 4 bases at V and 2 bases at J, with 8 bases between the two ends. This CDR3 is CAWMQGNYGYTF. The CDR3, as DNA: TGTGCCTGGATGCAGGGGAACTATGGCTACACCTTC.

CDR3 amino acids: CASSLGRVHNYGYTF. Written as DNA, the CDR3 is TGTGCCAGCAGCTTAGGGAGGGTGCATAACTATGGCTACACCTTC. The chain has TRBV7-9 and TRBJ1-2, with D unclear. Trimming pared 1 base from V and 1 base from J, leaving 10 bases between. This CDR3 region has 15 residues. Germline CDR1 is SEHNR and CDR2 is FQNEAQ (reference sequence).

Notes on this clonotype: The junction departs from the called germline gene at one end, perhaps through a read error. V usage is TRBV10-1 and J usage is TRBJ2-2; D perhaps matches TRBD2 (5 bases). The CDR3 spans 15 residues. Germline lookup yields CDR1 WNHNN and CDR2 SYGVQD (reference sequence). The CDR3 DNA reads as TGCGCCAGCAGTGCTAGCCTCCTGAACACCGGGGAGCTGCTTTTT. Encoded protein: CASSASLLNTGELLF.

As to this clonotype: A much larger clone lies one base from this, so it may be a read error. The genes are TRBV10-3 and TRBJ1-1; D gene ambiguous. Germline assignment: CDR1 ENHRY and CDR2 SYGVKD. This CDR3 is built from 11 residues. As DNA, the CDR3 is TGTGCCAGCAGTTGGGAGACTGAAGCTTTCTTT. Translating gives CASSWETEAFF.

This clonotype showed up many times. DNA of the CDR3: TGCAGTGCTACCTATTACGAGCAGTACTTC. Residues: CSATYYEQYF. The chain carries TRBV20-1 and TRBJ2-7; no clear D. The CDR3 has 10 amino acids. The germline V gene has CDR1 DFQATT and CDR2 SNEGSKA (reference sequence). The V end was cut by 4 bases, the J end by 4 bases, with 5 bases between.

This clonotype came up once. The chain uses TRBV10-3 and TRBJ2-1; D gene ambiguous. Per the germline V gene, CDR1 is ENHRY and CDR2 is SYGVKD. CDR3 length: 12 residues. The V and J ends lost 5 bases and 5 bases respectively, with 7 bases between them. This CDR3 is CAISRDHNEQFF. DNA for the CDR3: TGTGCCATCAGTAGGGATCACAATGAGCAGTTCTTC.

The chain links TRBV7-1 to TRBJ1-5; 7 positions agree with TRBD1. TRBV7-1 is flagged as an ORF with uncertain function. This CDR3 is built from 15 residues. Losses at the gene ends were 2 bases for V and 2 bases for J; bases not matched to a gene: 3. The CDR3 reads CASSSTGVGNQPQHF. DNA of the CDR3: TGTGCCAGCAGCTCAACAGGGGTTGGCAATCAGCCCCAGCATTTT.

In its sample, this clonotype was seen a few times. The J gene is TRBJ1-1, the V gene TRBV30; possibly TRBD1 for D (5 bases). V gave up 5 bases and J gave up 4 bases, with 14 bases separating them. Germline CDR1 reads GTSNPN; CDR2 reads SVGIG (reference sequence). This CDR3 comprises 13 residues. The CDR3 DNA sequence: TGTGCCTGGTTAGGGGTAAGGGGCACTGAAGCTTTCTTT. This codes for CAWLGVRGTEAFF.

The V call is TRBV19, the J call TRBJ1-3; TRBD1 is a possible D gene (5 bases). Germline CDR1 and CDR2: LNHDA and SQIVND (reference sequence). This CDR3 contains 17 residues. V dropped 3 bases and J dropped 0 bases, with 15 bases sitting between them. This CDR3 is CASSISGDRHSGNTIYF. In DNA form, the CDR3 reads TGTGCCAGTAGTATTAGTGGGGACCGTCACTCTGGAAACACCATATATTTT.

Many counts were recorded for this clonotype. This chain links TRBV9 with TRBJ1-6; 8 bases align to TRBD1. CDR3 length equals 14 residues. V lost 3 bases, J lost 10 bases, and 6 bases stayed unmatched. Germline CDR1 is SGDLS and CDR2 is YYNGEE. CDR3 sequence reads: CASSGQGTWSPLHF. In nucleotides, the CDR3 is TGTGCCAGCAGCGGACAGGGGACATGGTCACCCCTCCACTTT.

There are a few counts of this clonotype. The chain has TRBV6-4 and TRBJ2-3; D is possibly TRBD2 (6 bases). This CDR3 comprises 14 residues. CDR1 is MRHNA, CDR2 SNTAGT, per germline. V lost 0 bases and J 4 bases, leaving 8 bases between the germline ends. CDR3 nucleotides: TGTGCCAGCAGTGACTCAGGAGGGGCAGATACGCAGTATTTT. It codes for CASSDSGGADTQYF.

Many counts were recorded for this clonotype. The CDR3 sequence: CASREGFSGSEAFF. CDR3 bases: TGTGCCAGCAGAGAGGGCTTCTCCGGGTCTGAAGCTTTCTTT. The rearrangement joins TRBV25-1 to TRBJ1-1; D not certain. The germline V gene has CDR1 MGHDK and CDR2 SYGVNS. V lost 6 bases to trimming and J lost 6 bases, with 17 bases between them. The CDR3 consists of 14 residues.

This sequence joins TRBV19 and TRBJ1-4; D unclear. This CDR3 spans 17 amino acids. The V and J ends lost 7 bases and 9 bases respectively, with 27 bases between them. CDR1 is LNHDA, CDR2 SQIVND, per germline (reference sequence). In DNA, the CDR3 is TGTGCCAGTACCGAGGACCCCGGGTCGACCTTCTTCAAAAAACTGTTTTTT. Amino acids: CASTEDPGSTFFKKLFF.

This clonotype was counted at least ten times. The chain joins TRBV2 to TRBJ1-2, with D hard to call. Germline V gene sequence: CDR1 SNHLY, CDR2 FYNNEI. This CDR3 has 11 residues. Deletions cut 11 bases from V and 4 bases from J, with 11 bases between. The CDR3 region is CAPTGLYGYTF. The CDR3 bases are TGTGCCCCTACGGGTCTCTATGGCTACACCTTC.

V gene TRBV20-1 combines with J gene TRBJ1-5; no firm D call. Looked up from germline, CDR1 is DFQATT and CDR2 is SNEGSKA (reference sequence). This CDR3 region has 14 residues. The germline V and J ends were trimmed by 5 bases and 1 base, with 12 bases remaining between them. This CDR3 is CSALRGNSNQPQHF. CDR3 in DNA: TGCAGTGCTTTACGGGGAAACAGCAATCAGCCCCAGCATTTT.

In regard to this clonotype: This may come from a read error, since a much larger clone is one base off. V and J are TRBV29-1 and TRBJ1-5, with D possibly being TRBD1 (6 bases). Germline loops: CDR1 SQVTM, CDR2 ANQGSEA. This CDR3 spans 15 amino acids. The V end was cut by 7 bases, the J end by 6 bases, with 22 bases between. The CDR3 DNA reads as TGCAGCGGCCCTTCGATAAGACAGGTTGTTCAGCCCCAGCATTTT. The encoded protein is CSGPSIRQVVQPQHF.

The chain couples TRBV11-2 to TRBJ1-6; D gene uncertain. V lost 4 bases and J lost 9, with 19 bases in between. The CDR3 loop spans 16 amino acids. Germline assignment: CDR1 SGHAT and CDR2 FQNNGV. This chain's CDR3 is CASSSGLADRSSPLHF. The CDR3 coding sequence is TGTGCCAGCAGCTCGGGATTGGCGGATCGGAGTTCACCCCTCCACTTT.

This clonotype was seen many times. This chain connects TRBV20-1 to TRBJ2-7; D unresolved. Per germline, CDR1 DFQATT and CDR2 SNEGSKA (reference sequence). The CDR3 is 11 residues long. V shed 3 bases and J shed 6 bases, with 9 bases lying between them. The CDR3 is CSASRLGEQYF. CDR3 DNA: TGCAGTGCTAGCCGGCTCGGCGAGCAGTACTTC.

Ten or more counts support this clonotype. The chain is built from TRBV7-2 and TRBJ1-4; no clear D. CDR1 and CDR2 from the germline V gene are SGHTA and FQGNSA. V lost 5 bases to trimming and J lost 8 bases, with 12 bases between them. The CDR3 has 13 amino acids. The CDR3 nucleotides are TGTGCCAGCAGCGACCCAGGTTTAGAAAAACTGTTTTTT. Residues: CASSDPGLEKLFF.

The sample holds many counts of this clonotype. J is TRBJ2-6 and V is TRBV10-3; no reliable D call. The CDR3 is made up of 16 amino acids. CDR1 is ENHRY and CDR2 is SYGVKD in the germline V gene. Trimming shortened V by 4 bases and J by 2 bases, and 12 bases separated the two germline ends. The CDR3 loop reads CAISAETPAGANVLTF. The CDR3 DNA follows: TGTGCCATCAGTGCGGAAACCCCAGCTGGGGCCAACGTCCTGACTTTC.